This is a list of T cell receptor beta chains from one sample in a study of blood T cell repertoires in COVID-19. Using immunoSEQ multiplex PCR, the repertoire was profiled, and TCRdb retains in-frame clones only, with some absent. The table includes tens of thousands of clones, 90% to 95% detected once. Sequencing input: peripheral blood. These receptor sequences come from a human donor in a cohort sampled during active COVID-19. Each CDR3 is given with its conserved first and last residue. Each record gives: V gene, D gene, J gene, CDR3 protein, CDR3 DNA. D genes are given only for firm matches.

V: TRBV5-6; D: NA; J: TRBJ1-2; CDR3: CASSLSIGSLGSSDGYTF; DNA: TGTGCCAGCAGCTTATCGATCGGCAGTCTAGGATCGTCCGATGGCTACACCTTC
V: TRBV3-1/TRBV3-2; D: NA; J: TRBJ1-1; CDR3: CASSHLGHKGTEAFF; DNA: TGTGCCAGCAGCCACTTAGGACACAAAGGCACTGAAGCTTTCTTT
V: TRBV30; D: NA; J: TRBJ2-7; CDR3: CAWSYLPTSYEQYF; DNA: TGTGCCTGGAGTTACCTACCAACCTCCTACGAGCAGTACTTC
V: TRBV9; D: TRBD2; J: TRBJ2-3; CDR3: CASSSGDTDTQYF; DNA: TGTGCCAGCAGTAGCGGGGACACAGATACGCAGTATTTT
V: TRBV24-1; D: TRBD1; J: TRBJ2-7; CDR3: CATSDLPPGQVNYEQYF; DNA: TGTGCCACCAGTGATTTGCCCCCGGGACAGGTTAACTACGAGCAGTACTTC
V: TRBV19; D: TRBD1; J: TRBJ1-2; CDR3: CASSEGPGTGKAPTYGYTF; DNA: TGTGCCAGTAGTGAGGGGCCCGGGACAGGGAAAGCCCCCACCTATGGCTACACCTTC
V: TRBV7-9; D: NA; J: TRBJ1-6; CDR3: CASSEATGSNSPLHF; DNA: TGTGCCAGCAGCGAGGCCACAGGCAGCAATTCACCCCTCCACTTT
V: TRBV18; D: NA; J: TRBJ1-1; CDR3: CASSPPEPDMNTEAFF; DNA: TGTGCCAGCTCACCACCGGAACCGGACATGAACACTGAAGCTTTCTTT
V: TRBV6-1; D: TRBD1; J: TRBJ1-2; CDR3: CASSERQGNYGYTF; DNA: TGTGCCAGCAGTGAACGACAGGGGAACTATGGCTACACCTTC
V: TRBV11-2; D: NA; J: TRBJ1-1; CDR3: CASSTVGGRVEAFF; DNA: TGTGCCAGCAGCACAGTGGGGGGGCGCGTTGAAGCTTTCTTT
V: TRBV7-8; D: NA; J: TRBJ2-7; CDR3: CASSLITGEQYF; DNA: TGTGCCAGCAGCCTGATTACGGGCGAGCAGTACTTC
V: TRBV11-2; D: NA; J: TRBJ2-7; CDR3: CASSLNTLSYEQYF; DNA: TGTGCCAGCAGCCTAAATACTCTCTCCTACGAGCAGTACTTC
V: TRBV4-1; D: NA; J: TRBJ1-1; CDR3: CASSQEAYLTDLNTEAFF; DNA: TGCGCCAGCAGCCAAGAAGCGTACCTGACAGACTTGAACACTGAAGCTTTCTTT
V: TRBV5-5; D: NA; J: TRBJ1-2; CDR3: CASSLDRAFNGYTF; DNA: TGTGCCAGCAGCTTGGACAGGGCGTTTAATGGCTACACCTTC
V: TRBV5-3; D: NA; J: TRBJ1-3; CDR3: CARSRRVRTGNTIYF; DNA: TGTGCCAGAAGCCGCAGGGTGAGGACTGGAAACACCATATATTTT
V: TRBV20-1; D: NA; J: TRBJ1-1; CDR3: CSARQEAFF; DNA: TGCAGTGCTCGACAGGAAGCTTTCTTT
V: TRBV5-1; D: NA; J: TRBJ2-7; CDR3: CASSLGRDAYEQYF; DNA: TGCGCCAGCAGCTTGGGGAGGGATGCATACGAGCAGTACTTC
V: TRBV28; D: TRBD1; J: TRBJ2-7; CDR3: CASSLDREISYEQYF; DNA: TGTGCCAGCAGTTTAGACAGGGAAATCTCCTACGAGCAGTACTTC
V: TRBV2; D: NA; J: TRBJ1-1; CDR3: CAGSGTEAFF; DNA: TGTGCCGGCTCCGGGACTGAAGCTTTCTTT
V: TRBV28; D: TRBD1; J: TRBJ2-4; CDR3: CASSSRTGNIQYF; DNA: TGTGCCAGCAGTTCCCGGACAGGGAACATTCAGTACTTC
V: TRBV11-2; D: NA; J: TRBJ2-6; CDR3: CASSLAGPPGANVLTF; DNA: TGTGCCAGCAGCTTAGCAGGCCCTCCTGGGGCCAACGTCCTGACTTTC
V: TRBV6-2/TRBV6-3; D: TRBD1; J: TRBJ1-4; CDR3: CASSDLTGTEVRKLFF; DNA: TGTGCCAGCAGCGACTTAACCGGGACAGAGGTGCGAAAACTGTTTTTT